This entry lists 17 T cell receptor beta chains sequenced from one sample in a study of cytomegalovirus exposure and HLA in healthy donors. Method: immunoSEQ multiplex PCR; TCRdb's copy keeps in-frame clones and lacks some. Of 55,000 to 70,000 clones listed, over 75% are singletons. Sequenced material: PBMCs. The receptors derive from a woman aged 25 to 39 in good health and CMV-seronegative.

The rearrangement joins TRBV9 to TRBJ2-1; 15 positions match TRBD2. Germline values: CDR1 SGDLS, CDR2 YYNGEE. The junction had 16 bases not matched to a gene; V was cut back by 3 bases and J by 0 bases. The CDR3 spans 22 residues. CDR3 loop: CASSARPGTSGRLLSSYNEQFF. CDR3 nucleotide sequence: TGTGCCAGCAGCGCCCGGCCTGGGACTAGCGGGAGGCTCCTAAGCTCCTACAATGAGCAGTTCTTC.

For the CDR3, the DNA is TGTGCCAGCAGCTTGGTCCCTTCGGACACCGGGGAGCTGTTTTTT. It encodes CASSLVPSDTGELFF. The rearrangement links TRBV5-6 to TRBJ2-2; D is uncertain. With 0 bases removed from V and 3 bases from J, the gap between germline ends came to 9 bases. This CDR3 has 15 residues. The germline CDR1 and CDR2 sequences are SGHDT and YYEEEE.

The V and J genes are TRBV6-1 and TRBJ1-4; weak D call: TRBD1 (5 bases). Germline lookup yields CDR1 MNHNS and CDR2 SASEGT. The CDR3 loop spans 15 amino acids. With 0 bases removed from V and 10 bases from J, the gap between germline ends came to 15 bases. Here the CDR3 reads CASSEAVTEVGKLFF. The CDR3 DNA reads as TGTGCCAGCAGTGAAGCAGTGACAGAAGTCGGAAAACTGTTTTTT.

V and J are TRBV7-8 and TRBJ1-2, with D hard to call. The V end lost 8 bases, the J end lost 3 bases, and 13 bases lay between the germline ends. The CDR3 has 13 residues. CDR1 is SGHVS and CDR2 is FQNEAQ in the germline V gene. The CDR3 nucleotides read TGTGCCAGCGGACTAGGACGGTACTATGGCTACACCTTC. Translated: CASGLGRYYGYTF.

CDR3 protein: CATSQDMTDYTF. The CDR3 DNA reads as TGTGCCACCAGCCAGGACATGACTGACTACACCTTC. The rearrangement links TRBV15 to TRBJ1-2, with a possible D match to TRBD1 (5 bases). CDR1 LNHNV and CDR2 YYDKDF come from the germline V gene (reference sequence). This CDR3 comprises 12 residues. V was pared by 5 bases and J by 10 bases, with 14 bases between.

The rearrangement uses TRBV7-2 and TRBJ2-7, with TRBD2 identical over 8 bases. The germline gives CDR1 SGHTA, CDR2 FQGNSA. The CDR3 is 16 amino acids. V trimming: 6 bases; J trimming: 0 bases; junction bases outside the gene matches: 10. CDR3 coding DNA: TGTGCCAGCAGACACTCCGGACTAGCAGGCTCCTACGAGCAGTACTTC. It yields the protein CASRHSGLAGSYEQYF. Together with reference TRBV7-2 and TRBJ2-7, the CDR3 gives the full variable domain: GAGVSQSPSNKVTEKGKDVELRCDPISGHTALYWYRQSLGQGLEFLIYFQGNSAPDKSGLPSDRFSAERTGGSVSTLTIQRTQQEDSAVYLCASRHSGLAGSYEQYFGPGTRLTVT.

This clone occurred once. This chain joins TRBV29-1 and TRBJ2-7, with 8 positions matching TRBD2. The germline V gene encodes CDR1 SQVTM and CDR2 ANQGSEA. The CDR3 has 13 residues. Trimming at V came to 5 bases and at J to 4 bases, leaving 7 bases not matched to a gene. CDR3 DNA: TGCAGCGTTCGGTCGAGCGGGGGTTACGAGCAGTACTTC. It translates to CSVRSSGGYEQYF.

This chain links TRBV7-2 with TRBJ2-1; D unclear. V gave up 0 bases and J gave up 4 bases, with 10 bases separating them. CDR3 length: 15 amino acids. Germline CDR1 and CDR2: SGHTA and FQGNSA. The CDR3 reads CASSLAGGTYNEQFF. The CDR3 DNA reads TGTGCCAGCAGCTTAGCTGGCGGAACTTACAATGAGCAGTTCTTC.

V usage is TRBV11-2 and J usage is TRBJ2-7; 10 bases are a match to TRBD2. V lost 5 bases, J lost 1 base, and 5 bases stayed unmatched. The CDR3 consists of 15 residues. From germline, CDR1 is SGHAT and CDR2 FQNNGV. The CDR3 sequence is CASSLGLALSYEQYF. In DNA form, the CDR3 reads TGTGCCAGCAGCCTGGGACTAGCGCTATCCTACGAGCAGTACTTC.

The chain uses TRBV11-2 and TRBJ2-5; 9 bases are a match to TRBD2. In germline, CDR1 is SGHAT, CDR2 FQNNGV. CDR3 length equals 17 residues. The junction had 8 bases not matched to a gene; V was cut back by 1 base and J by 2 bases. The CDR3 nucleotides are TGTGCCAGCAGCTTAGGATTCGCGGGAGGGGAGCAAGAGACCCAGTACTTC. This translates into CASSLGFAGGEQETQYF.

V usage is TRBV5-1 and J usage is TRBJ1-2, with TRBD1 matching 8 bases. Unmatched junction bases numbered 4, after V lost 4 bases and J lost 5 bases. The germline V gene has CDR1 SGHRS and CDR2 YFSETQ. The CDR3 loop spans 13 amino acids. This CDR3 is CASSPTGGYGYTF. The CDR3 coding sequence is TGCGCCAGCAGCCCCACAGGGGGATATGGCTACACCTTC. Complete variable domain (other parts from reference TRBV5-1 and TRBJ1-2): KAGVTQTPRYLIKTRGQQVTLSCSPISGHRSVSWYQQTPGQGLQFLFEYFSETQRNKGNFPGRFSGRQFSNSRSEMNVSTLELGDSALYLCASSPTGGYGYTFGSGTRLTVV.

The chain combines TRBV30 with TRBJ2-7; maybe TRBD1 (6 bases). Germline loops: CDR1 GTSNPN, CDR2 SVGIG (reference sequence). Trimming cost V 4 bases and J 4 bases, with 11 bases left between them. The CDR3 loop spans 12 amino acids. This CDR3 reads CAWNSGQYEQYF. DNA for the CDR3: TGTGCCTGGAACTCCGGACAGTACGAGCAGTACTTC.

V usage is TRBV4-1 and J usage is TRBJ1-5, with D possibly being TRBD1 (5 bases). With 3 bases removed from V and 6 bases from J, the gap between germline ends came to 18 bases. This CDR3 region has 16 residues. CDR1 and CDR2 (germline): MGHRA, YSYEKL. The CDR3 DNA reads as TGCGCCAGCAGCCAGCATACCACAGGCCCTGGTCAGCCCCAGCATTTT. It translates to CASSQHTTGPGQPQHF.

The rearrangement joins TRBV6-1 to TRBJ1-2, with unresolved D. The CDR3 is 12 residues long. Germline CDR1 and CDR2: MNHNS and SASEGT. The germline V and J ends were trimmed by 6 bases and 4 bases, with 9 bases remaining between them. CDR3: CASSSQAYGYTF. CDR3 nucleotides: TGTGCCAGCAGCTCTCAGGCCTATGGCTACACCTTC.

The chain has TRBV5-4 and TRBJ1-5; D remains unclear. The germline V gene has CDR1 SGHNT and CDR2 YYREEE (reference sequence). The CDR3 loop spans 13 amino acids. V lost 0 bases, J lost 5 bases, and 6 bases lay in between. In nucleotides, the CDR3 is TGTGCCAGCAGCTTGGAGAGCGATCAGCCCCAGCATTTT. It is translated as CASSLESDQPQHF.

V and J are TRBV7-9 and TRBJ2-1; 14 bases agree with TRBD2. The CDR3 totals 16 residues. The ends lost 5 bases at V and 7 bases at J; junction bases unmatched: 7. The germline CDR1 and CDR2 sequences are SEHNR and FQNEAQ (reference sequence). The chain's CDR3 is CASSRTSGRISNEQFF. The CDR3 nucleotides are TGTGCCAGCAGCCGGACTAGCGGGAGGATTTCGAATGAGCAGTTCTTC.

This chain links TRBV7-9 with TRBJ2-7; D not resolved. The CDR3 extends over 16 amino acids. Trimming left V 3 bases short and J 0 bases short, with 15 bases between. Germline V gene data show CDR1 as SEHNR and CDR2 as FQNEAQ (reference sequence). The CDR3 DNA is TGTGCCAGCAGCTTGCGCCTTAACTCGAGCTCCTACGAGCAGTACTTC. Protein: CASSLRLNSSSYEQYF.